This entry features one T cell receptor beta chain sequence. Its antigen remains unidentified. TCRdb keeps only in-frame clones here, not all; method: immunoSEQ multiplex PCR. The sample consists of tens of thousands of clones, 74% of them appearing once. The record originates from a study of vaccination effects on CD4 cells after COVID-19. This CDR3 has 14 amino acids. Trimming shortened V by 7 bases and J by 5 bases, and 15 bases separated the two germline ends. CDR1 is MDHEN, CDR2 SYDVKM, per germline. Antigen-specific CD4+ T cell clonotypes were called by their expansion after viral peptide-pool culture in ViraFEST. The authors isolated CD4+ T cells after approximately 9 days of culture. Each participant was administered two doses of either the BNT162b2 or the mRNA-1273 vaccine.

The specimen comprised CD4+ T cells from PBMCs cultured with HCoV-229E spike peptides, sampled after COVID-19 vaccination. The origin of this receptor is a human donor who received a COVID-19 vaccine. The chain links TRBV28 to TRBJ2-1; D is unresolved. Here the CDR3 DNA reads TGTGCCAGCATGTTATTCGCGACTCACAATGAGCAGTTCTTC. It translates to CASMLFATHNEQFF.